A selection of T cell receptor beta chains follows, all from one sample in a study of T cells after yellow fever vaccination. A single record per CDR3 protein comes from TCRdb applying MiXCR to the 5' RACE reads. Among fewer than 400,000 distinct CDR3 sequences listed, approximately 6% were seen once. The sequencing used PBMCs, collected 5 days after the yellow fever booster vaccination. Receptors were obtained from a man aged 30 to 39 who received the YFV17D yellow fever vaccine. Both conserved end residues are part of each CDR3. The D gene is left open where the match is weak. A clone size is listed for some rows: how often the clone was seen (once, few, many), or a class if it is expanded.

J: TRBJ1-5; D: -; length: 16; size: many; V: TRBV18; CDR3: CASSPDEGYSNQPQHF; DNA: TGTGCCAGCTCACCCGACGAAGGGTATAGCAATCAGCCCCAGCATTTT
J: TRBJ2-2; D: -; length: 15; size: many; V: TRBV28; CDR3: CASSTSRDTTGELFF; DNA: TGTGCCAGCAGCACCTCCCGGGATACCACCGGGGAGCTGTTTTTT
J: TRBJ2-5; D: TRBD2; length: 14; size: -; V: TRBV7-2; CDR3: CASSRLAGVETQYF; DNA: TGTGCCAGCAGCCGACTAGCGGGAGTAGAGACCCAGTACTTC
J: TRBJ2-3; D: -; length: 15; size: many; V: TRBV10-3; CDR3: CAISAGASGTDTQYF; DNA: TGTGCCATCAGTGCTGGGGCCAGCGGCACAGATACGCAGTATTTT
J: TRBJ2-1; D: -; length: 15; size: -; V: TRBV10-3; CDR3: CAISDTGNRANEQFF; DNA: TGTGCCATCAGTGATACTGGAAACCGTGCAAATGAGCAGTTCTTC
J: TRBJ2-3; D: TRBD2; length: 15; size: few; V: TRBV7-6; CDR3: CASSDTSGRRDTQYF; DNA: TGTGCCAGCAGCGACACTAGCGGGAGAAGAGATACGCAGTATTTT
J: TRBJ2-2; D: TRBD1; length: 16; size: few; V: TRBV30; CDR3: CAWSVGPGGKAGELFF; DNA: TGTGCCTGGAGTGTAGGGCCAGGGGGTAAGGCCGGGGAGCTGTTTTTT
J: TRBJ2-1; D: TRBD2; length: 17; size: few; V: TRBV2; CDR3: CASSERPGTSVNNEQFF; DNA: TGTGCCAGCAGTGAAAGGCCCGGGACTAGCGTTAACAATGAGCAGTTCTTC
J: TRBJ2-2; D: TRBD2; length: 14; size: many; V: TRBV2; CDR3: CASRPLALAGELFF; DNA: TGTGCCAGCAGACCACTAGCGCTGGCCGGGGAGCTGTTTTTT
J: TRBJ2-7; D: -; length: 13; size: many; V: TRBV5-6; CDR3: CASSLSLAYEQYF; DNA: TGTGCCAGCAGCTTAAGTCTAGCCTACGAGCAGTACTTC
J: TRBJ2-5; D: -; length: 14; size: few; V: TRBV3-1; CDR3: CASSQEVGRETQYF; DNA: TGTGCCAGCAGCCAAGAAGTTGGAAGAGAGACCCAGTACTTC
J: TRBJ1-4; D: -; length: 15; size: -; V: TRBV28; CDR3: CASSPGPPAREKLFF; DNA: TGTGCCAGCAGTCCAGGGCCCCCGGCCCGAGAAAAACTGTTTTTT
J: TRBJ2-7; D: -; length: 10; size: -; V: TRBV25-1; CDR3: CASSRFEQYF; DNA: TGTGCCAGCAGTAGGTTCGAGCAGTACTTC
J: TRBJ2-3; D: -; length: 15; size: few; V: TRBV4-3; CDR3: CASSQDPASTDTQYF; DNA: TGCGCCAGCAGCCAAGACCCCGCCAGCACAGATACGCAGTATTTT
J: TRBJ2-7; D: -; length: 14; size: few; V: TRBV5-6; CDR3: CASSLSGRGYEQYF; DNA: TGTGCCAGCAGCTTAAGTGGCCGGGGGTACGAGCAGTACTTC
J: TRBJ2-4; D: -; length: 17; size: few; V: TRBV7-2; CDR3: CASSFGFAGLAKNIQYF; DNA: TGTGCCAGCAGCTTCGGGTTCGCAGGACTCGCCAAAAACATTCAGTACTTC
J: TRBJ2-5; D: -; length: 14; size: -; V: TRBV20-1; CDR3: CSAIYNRFQETQYF; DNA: TGCAGTGCTATCTATAACCGTTTCCAAGAGACCCAGTACTTC
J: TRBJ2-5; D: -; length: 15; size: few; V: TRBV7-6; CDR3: CASSLFAGEEETQYF; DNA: TGTGCCAGCAGCTTATTCGCCGGGGAAGAAGAGACCCAGTACTTC
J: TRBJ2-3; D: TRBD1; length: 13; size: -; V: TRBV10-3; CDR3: CATRDRGTDTQYF; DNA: TGTGCCACCCGGGACAGGGGTACAGATACGCAGTATTTT
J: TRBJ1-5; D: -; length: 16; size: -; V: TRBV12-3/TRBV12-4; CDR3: CASSLSLGGPGQPQHF; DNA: TGTGCCAGCAGTTTAAGCCTTGGGGGGCCGGGGCAGCCCCAGCATTTT
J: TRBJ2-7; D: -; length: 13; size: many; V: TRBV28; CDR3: CASSSDFPYEQYF; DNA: TGTGCCAGCAGTTCCGACTTTCCCTACGAGCAGTACTTC
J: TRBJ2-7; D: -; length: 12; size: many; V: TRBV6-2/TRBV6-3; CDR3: CASSSAFYEQYF; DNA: TGTGCCAGCAGTTCGGCCTTCTACGAGCAGTACTTC
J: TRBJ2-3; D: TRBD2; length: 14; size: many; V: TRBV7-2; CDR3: CASSLAARTDTQYF; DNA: TGTGCCAGCAGCCTAGCGGCACGCACAGATACGCAGTATTTT
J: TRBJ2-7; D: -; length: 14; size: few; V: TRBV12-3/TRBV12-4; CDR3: CASRAQGGTYEQYF; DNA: TGTGCCAGCAGGGCGCAGGGGGGCACCTACGAGCAGTACTTC
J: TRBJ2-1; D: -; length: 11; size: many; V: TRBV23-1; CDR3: CASSQFRERFF; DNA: TGCGCCAGCAGTCAATTCAGGGAACGCTTCTTC
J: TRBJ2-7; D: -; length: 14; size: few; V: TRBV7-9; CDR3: CASSPPPTANEQYF; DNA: TGTGCCAGCAGCCCCCCTCCCACAGCTAACGAGCAGTACTTC
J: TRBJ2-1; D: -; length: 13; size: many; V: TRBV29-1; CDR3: CSVEGGEGNEQFF; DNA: TGCAGCGTTGAAGGGGGGGAAGGCAATGAGCAGTTCTTC
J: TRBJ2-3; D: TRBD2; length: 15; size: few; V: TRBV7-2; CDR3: CASRPSGRSTDTQYF; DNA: TGTGCCAGCAGGCCTAGCGGGAGAAGCACAGATACGCAGTATTTT
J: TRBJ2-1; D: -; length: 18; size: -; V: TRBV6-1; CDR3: CASAGTTRGGSSYNEQFF; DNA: TGTGCCAGCGCCGGGACTACCAGAGGGGGGAGCTCCTACAATGAGCAGTTCTTC
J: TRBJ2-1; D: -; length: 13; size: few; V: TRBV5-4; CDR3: CASSSEPGREQFF; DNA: TGTGCCAGCAGTTCTGAACCGGGACGTGAGCAGTTCTTC
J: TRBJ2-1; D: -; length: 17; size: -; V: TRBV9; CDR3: CASSVGHPGSSYNEQFF; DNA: TGTGCCAGCAGCGTAGGCCACCCAGGGAGCTCCTACAATGAGCAGTTCTTC
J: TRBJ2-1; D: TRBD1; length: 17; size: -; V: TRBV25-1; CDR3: CASSPLTGLGSYNEQFF; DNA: TGTGCCAGCAGTCCCCTGACAGGGTTGGGCTCCTACAATGAGCAGTTCTTC
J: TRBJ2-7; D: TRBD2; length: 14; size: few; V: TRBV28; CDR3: CASSRGGTGYEQYF; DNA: TGTGCCAGCAGCCGGGGGGGCACTGGCTACGAGCAGTACTTC
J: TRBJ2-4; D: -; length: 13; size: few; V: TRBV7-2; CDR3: CASSLGSENIQYF; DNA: TGTGCCAGCAGCTTAGGTTCAGAAAACATTCAGTACTTC
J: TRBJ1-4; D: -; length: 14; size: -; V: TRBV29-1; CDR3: CSVVEGQRFGKLFF; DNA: TGCAGCGTTGTCGAAGGACAGAGGTTCGGAAAACTGTTTTTT
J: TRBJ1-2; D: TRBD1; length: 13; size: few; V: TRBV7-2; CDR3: CASTGTGAYGYTF; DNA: TGTGCCAGCACCGGGACAGGCGCCTATGGCTACACCTTC
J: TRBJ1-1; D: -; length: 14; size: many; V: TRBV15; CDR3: CATSRKGQNTEAFF; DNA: TGTGCCACCAGCAGGAAGGGACAGAACACTGAAGCTTTCTTT
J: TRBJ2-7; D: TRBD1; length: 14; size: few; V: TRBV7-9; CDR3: CASSGRQGAYEQYF; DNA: TGTGCCAGCAGCGGTCGACAGGGGGCCTACGAGCAGTACTTC
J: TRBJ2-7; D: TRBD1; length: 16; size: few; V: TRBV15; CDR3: CATSRDLGTGTYEQYF; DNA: TGTGCCACCAGCAGAGATCTAGGGACAGGGACCTACGAGCAGTACTTC
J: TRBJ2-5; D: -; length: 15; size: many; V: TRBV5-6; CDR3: CASSNKPTNQETQYF; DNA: TGTGCCAGCAGCAATAAACCGACAAACCAAGAGACCCAGTACTTC
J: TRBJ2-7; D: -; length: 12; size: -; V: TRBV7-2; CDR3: CASSWSGYEQYF; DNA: TGTGCCAGCAGCTGGAGCGGCTACGAGCAGTACTTC
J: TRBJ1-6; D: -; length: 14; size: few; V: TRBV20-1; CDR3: CSARTETDNSPLHF; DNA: TGCAGTGCTAGGACAGAGACCGATAATTCACCCCTCCACTTT